Listed here is a single T cell receptor beta chain. This receptor's antigen is unknown. Base qualities were left out, and no much larger clone turns up one base away. The CDR3 covers 15 residues, taking in both the cysteine and the phenylalanine. The only DNA kept is the CDR3, 45 bases in frame from the first base. Taken from the germline V gene, the CDR1 and CDR2 loops are MDHEN and SYDVKM. From V the trimming removes 6 bases and from J it removes 1 base, while the gene matches leave 3 bases of the junction unaccounted for. These data are taken from a study of cytomegalovirus exposure and HLA in healthy donors (dated by TCRdb to between 2016 and 2019). Describing the broader study: An earlier analysis of several hundred of the donors reported more than 250 Gb of sequence data and around 120 million unique TCR beta sequences from 150 million to 200 million T cells. Roughly 300 gigabases of sequencing data and 70 million to 85 million unique TCR sequences were included in an early release covering over 600 HLA-typed donors. The genetic ancestry cluster associated with self-reported Caucasian donors included 81% of the roughly 380 genotyped donors. The study was designed to test whether signatures of past pathogen exposure could be identified by cataloging public T cell receptors. The T cell repertoires of 666 subjects were profiled by immunosequencing and related to cytomegalovirus serostatus. Besides the first cohort of roughly 640 subjects, a separate validation cohort made up of about 120 different subjects was used. To predict cytomegalovirus infection status, the study brought together high-throughput TCR immunosequencing, statistical association of individual TCRs with disease status, and machine learning. A later analysis re-analyzed previously published TCR beta repertoires from 666 donors and added high-resolution HLA genotyping to study TCR occurrence patterns. Rather than using new phenotypic data, the later analysis identified candidate immune exposures from TCR beta sequences and from how often those sequences occurred across donors. In an earlier analysis of roughly 540 of the donors, high-throughput TCR beta sequencing was used to judge whether each TCR beta V gene segment behaved as functional or pseudogenic. Alongside the repertoire data, information on donor age, sex, ethnicity and CMV serostatus was compiled. A later genetic analysis took genome-wide SNP genotypes for about three fifths of the 666 donors and used that subset as a discovery cohort. All discovery cohort repertoires had been generated on a single sequencing platform. Class I and class II HLA loci were covered by the typing at four-digit resolution. The number of donors typed differed by locus, with roughly 620-630 for A, B, C, DRB1 and DQB1, around 560 for DQA1, 600 to 610 for DPA1, and about 450 for DPB1. A handful of DR-DQ haplotypes were treated as single units for association and clustering because of strong linkage in the cohort. On average, around 240,000 unique TCR beta nucleotide sequences were sequenced per donor among a few hundred genotyped donors of the cohort, with about 19% of those sequences being non-productive.

Paper-wide results and their limitations: A few of the identified cytomegalovirus-associated TCR beta chains were confirmed in vitro to be specific for cytomegalovirus antigens. An earlier analysis of 587 of the donors showed that most TCR beta V segments appeared in productive rearrangements either about 90% or about 30% of the time, which broadly matched IMGT annotations. Most TCR sequences were observed very rarely across donors, whereas some public TCRs were present in many individuals. V-gene and J-gene trimming of TCR beta chains was associated with a missense DCLRE1C variant in a later genetic analysis, and the association was replicated in an independent cohort. Linkage disequilibrium might explain the correlated functional status among segregating V segments, but an unknown experimental factor could not be excluded. Assigning TCR associations to individual alleles was difficult when HLA alleles, especially DR and DQ, strongly co-occurred. The classifier was reported to diagnose cytomegalovirus status with high specificity and sensitivity in both the original and validation cohorts. A later analysis found that most CMV-associated TCR beta chains appeared HLA-restricted, with HLA associations seemingly driven largely by CMV exposure. Some IMGT-functional V segments, including TRBV6-2 and TRBV6-3, could not be distinguished by the 87-base-pair reads and were therefore excluded. At a false discovery rate of 0.05, a later analysis linked 16,000 or so TCR beta sequences to specific HLA alleles. The sequencing pipeline was judged likely to have produced a cluster of highly shared sequence variants as a technical artifact. Presence/absence analyses assumed roughly uniform sequencing depth across donors, an assumption that may not hold. In a later analysis, the rate of TCR association differed among HLA loci, with DRB1 alleles having the most associated TCRs and HLA-C alleles having the fewest. CMV serostatus was the only immune exposure information available for the cohort. The earlier analysis of nearly 600 of the donors excluded over 15 rarely observed V segments, including chromosome 9 orphons, because counts were too low. HLA typing was unavailable for some donors at each locus, so association tests used only the typed subset. Several of the top co-occurrence clusters appeared to be linked to parvovirus B19, influenza, CMV and Epstein-Barr virus, according to a later analysis. A later genetic analysis reported fewer N-insertions in productive TCRs among donors in an Asian-associated ancestry cluster than the approximately 670-donor mean. This cohort had only TCR beta chains sequenced, and the lack of alpha or paired-chain data limited which features could be detected. A further reported finding was that TCR beta sequences accurately predicted the HLA-A and HLA-B alleles for most subjects in the first cohort. The study listed 164 TCR beta chains as associated with cytomegalovirus. It was suggested by the authors that the approach could potentially be generalized to other disease states and immunological phenotypes. In a later analysis, HLA-associated TCR beta chains were found to be more clonally expanded and to have lower generation probabilities than equally common non-associated chains.

The cohort consisted of hundreds of healthy bone marrow donors. At the time of sampling, all cohort members were nominally healthy, though unrecorded immune exposures were likely present. The donor was CMV seronegative and was included in the group of a few hundred seronegative cohort members. A peripheral blood sample was collected from each donor, and TCR beta sequencing was performed on peripheral blood mononuclear cells. Genomic DNA extraction from the blood cell samples was performed with the Qiagen DNeasy Blood Extraction Kit. Preparation of the library involved the immunoSEQ multiplex PCR assay. A mixture of 60 forward primers for TCR Vbeta segments and 13 reverse primers for TCR Jbeta segments was used in the multiplex PCR. The CDR3 region of rearranged TCR beta genes was amplified from genomic DNA with a multiplex PCR assay. The amplified TCR beta libraries were sequenced on the Illumina HiSeq System as 87-base-pair reads. The source study handled its data this way. Across the 640 or so repertoires, a later analysis counted tens of millions of unique TCR beta chains, roughly 11 million of which were shared by at least two donors. To remove PCR and sequencing errors, raw reads were error-corrected and collapsed into unique sequences using a nearest-neighbor algorithm that merged closely related sequences. CDR3 sequences were aligned to IMGT reference sequences to assign V, D and J gene segments. Each retained sequence needed at least a six-nucleotide match to both a V gene segment and a J gene segment. A rearrangement was called productive if the CDR3 had no stop codons and remained in frame with V and J, and every other rearrangement was called non-productive. CDR3 was defined by IMGT convention, running from the second conserved V-encoded cysteine to the conserved J-encoded phenylalanine. In an earlier analysis of some 550 of the donors, sequences lacking an unambiguous match to a single V gene segment were excluded. An earlier analysis of about 600 of the donors called V segments functional above 56.7% productive rearrangements and segregating when the between-donor standard deviation exceeded 5%. To diagnose cytomegalovirus status from the catalog of TCR beta chain sequences, a statistical classification framework was built. A later analysis assigned V and J genes by comparing TCR nucleotide sequences with IMGT/GENE-DB human TR gene sequences. In a later analysis, CDR3 sequences and most-parsimonious VDJ recombination scenarios were assigned using the TCRdist pipeline. In a later analysis, each TCR beta chain was defined by its CDR3 amino acid sequence together with its V-gene family, and reads lacking a unique V-gene family were excluded. A later analysis removed 550 to 650 highly shared, low-generation-probability nucleotide sequences to deal with suspected cross-contamination and a sequencing artifact. In a later analysis, a clonal expansion index was calculated for each public chain from normalized within-repertoire ranks of inferred template counts. In a later analysis, generation probabilities were computed with a VDJ recombination model fitted to out-of-frame rearrangements, and the resulting probabilities were checked against IGoR. In a later analysis, hypergeometric tests were used to score TCR-TCR, TCR-HLA and TCR-CMV co-occurrence, with a repertoire-size bias correction applied to TCR pairs. In a later analysis, false discovery rates were estimated by permuting HLA or CMV assignments 20 times. In a later analysis, co-occurring TCRs were grouped with DBSCAN, and TCRdist sequence similarity was added when clustering was performed within HLA-allele-positive subsets. Repertoires with fewer than 30,000 or more than 120,000 public chains were left out of co-occurrence clustering, as were a few repertoires with anomalous nucleotide sharing. The table was pulled from immuneACCESS by TCRdb, which kept in-frame rearrangements only. Such tables lose some clones; where checked, under half of the loss comes from unresolved V genes, and the rest has no known cause. That table gives V, J and clone size, and the DNA gave D and trimming. Here the sample has around 210,000 clones; about 81% occur a single time. 2.5% to 3.5% of the sample rests with the top ten.

Recombination joined TRBV28 with TRBJ2-4; 10 middle bases align to TRBD2. This TCR came from a woman aged 40 to 55 in good health and CMV-seronegative. Material for sequencing was PBMCs. The nucleotide sequence reads as follows: TGTGCCAGCAGACTTAGCGGGAGGGCCAAAAACATTCAGTACTTC. Its protein reads: CASRLSGRAKNIQYF.